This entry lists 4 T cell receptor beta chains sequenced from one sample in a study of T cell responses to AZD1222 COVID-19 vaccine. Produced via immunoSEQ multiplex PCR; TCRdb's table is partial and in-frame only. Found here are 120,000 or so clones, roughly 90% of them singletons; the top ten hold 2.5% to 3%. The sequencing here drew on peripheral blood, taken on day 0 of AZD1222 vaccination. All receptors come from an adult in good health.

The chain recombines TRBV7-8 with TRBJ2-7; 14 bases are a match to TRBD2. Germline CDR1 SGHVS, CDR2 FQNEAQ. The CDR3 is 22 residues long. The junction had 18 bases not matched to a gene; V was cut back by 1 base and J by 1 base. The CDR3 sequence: CASSLEGTWGTSGSPLSYEQYF. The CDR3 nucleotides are TGTGCCAGCAGCTTAGAGGGAACTTGGGGGACTAGCGGGAGCCCACTTTCCTACGAGCAGTACTTC.

DNA for the CDR3: TGTGCCAGCAGTCCCGCCATGGCAGAGAACACTGAAGCTTTCTTT. Protein product: CASSPAMAENTEAFF. This sequence joins TRBV6-2 or TRBV6-3 and TRBJ1-1; no firm D call. CDR3 length: 15 residues. V lost 5 bases to trimming and J lost 1 base, with 14 bases between them. The germline V gene encodes CDR1 MNHEY and CDR2 SVGEGT.

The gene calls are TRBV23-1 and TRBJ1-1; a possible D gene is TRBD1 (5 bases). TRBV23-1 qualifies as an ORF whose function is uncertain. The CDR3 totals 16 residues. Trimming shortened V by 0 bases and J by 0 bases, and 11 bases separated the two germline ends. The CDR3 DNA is TGCGCCAGCAGTCAATCGATTTCGGGGGTGAACACTGAAGCTTTCTTT. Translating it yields CASSQSISGVNTEAFF.

The CDR3 protein is CATSSGLGSYEQYF. CDR3 bases: TGTGCCACCAGCAGTGGCCTAGGTTCCTACGAGCAGTACTTC. This sequence joins TRBV15 and TRBJ2-7; no firm D call. Trimming took off 3 bases at V and 1 base at J, with 10 bases between the two ends. The germline V gene has CDR1 LNHNV and CDR2 YYDKDF (reference sequence). The CDR3 has 14 amino acids.